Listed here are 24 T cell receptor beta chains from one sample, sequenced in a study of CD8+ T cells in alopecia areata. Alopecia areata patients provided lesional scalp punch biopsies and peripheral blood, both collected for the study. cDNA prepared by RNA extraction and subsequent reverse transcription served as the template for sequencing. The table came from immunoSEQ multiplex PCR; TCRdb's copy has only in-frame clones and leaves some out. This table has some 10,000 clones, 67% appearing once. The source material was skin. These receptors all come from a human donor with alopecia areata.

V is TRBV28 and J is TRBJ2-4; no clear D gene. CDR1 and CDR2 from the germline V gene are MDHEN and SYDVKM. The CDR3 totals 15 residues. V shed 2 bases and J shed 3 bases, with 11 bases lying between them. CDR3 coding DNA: TGTGCCAGCAGTTTAACTCTCAGATACAAAAACATTCAGTACTTC. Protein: CASSLTLRYKNIQYF.

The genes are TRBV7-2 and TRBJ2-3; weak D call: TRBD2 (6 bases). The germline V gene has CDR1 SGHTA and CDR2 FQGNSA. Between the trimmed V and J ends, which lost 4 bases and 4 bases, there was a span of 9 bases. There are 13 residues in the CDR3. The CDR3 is CASSSRRADTQYF. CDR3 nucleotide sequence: TGTGCCAGCAGCTCTCGGAGGGCAGATACGCAGTATTTT.

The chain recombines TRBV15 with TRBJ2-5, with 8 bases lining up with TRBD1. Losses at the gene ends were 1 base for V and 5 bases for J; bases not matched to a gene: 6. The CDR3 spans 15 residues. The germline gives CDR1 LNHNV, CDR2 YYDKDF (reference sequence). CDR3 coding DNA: TGTGCCACCAGCAGAGCAGGGGGCGAAATGGAGACCCAGTACTTC. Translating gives CATSRAGGEMETQYF. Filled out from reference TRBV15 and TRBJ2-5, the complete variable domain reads DAMVIQNPRYQVTQFGKPVTLSCSQTLNHNVMYWYQQKSSQAPKLLFHYYDKDFNNEADTPDNFQSRRPNTSFCFLDIRSPGLGDTAMYLCATSRAGGEMETQYFGPGTRLLVL.

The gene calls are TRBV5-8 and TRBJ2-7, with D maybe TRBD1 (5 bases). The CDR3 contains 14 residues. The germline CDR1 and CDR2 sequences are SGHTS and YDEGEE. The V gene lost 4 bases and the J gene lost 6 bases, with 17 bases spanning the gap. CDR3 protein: CASSPQVPGIEQYF. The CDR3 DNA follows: TGTGCCAGCAGCCCCCAAGTTCCAGGGATCGAGCAGTACTTC.

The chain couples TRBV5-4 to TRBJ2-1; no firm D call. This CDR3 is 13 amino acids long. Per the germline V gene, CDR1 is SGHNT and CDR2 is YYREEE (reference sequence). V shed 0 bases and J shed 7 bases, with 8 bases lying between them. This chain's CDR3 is CASSLAERNEQFF. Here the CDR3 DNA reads TGTGCCAGCAGCTTGGCCGAACGGAATGAGCAGTTCTTC.

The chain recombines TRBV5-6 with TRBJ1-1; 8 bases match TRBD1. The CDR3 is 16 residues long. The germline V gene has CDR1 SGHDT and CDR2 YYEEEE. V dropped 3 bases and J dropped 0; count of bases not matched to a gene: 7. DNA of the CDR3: TGTGCCAGCAGCTCTATTTCGGGACAGGTGAACACTGAAGCTTTCTTT. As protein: CASSSISGQVNTEAFF.

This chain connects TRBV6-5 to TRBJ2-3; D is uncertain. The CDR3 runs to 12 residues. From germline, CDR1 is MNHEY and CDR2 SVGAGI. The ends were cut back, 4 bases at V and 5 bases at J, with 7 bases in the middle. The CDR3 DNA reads TGTGCCAGCAGTTCGGACGGAGATACGCAGTATTTT. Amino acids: CASSSDGDTQYF.

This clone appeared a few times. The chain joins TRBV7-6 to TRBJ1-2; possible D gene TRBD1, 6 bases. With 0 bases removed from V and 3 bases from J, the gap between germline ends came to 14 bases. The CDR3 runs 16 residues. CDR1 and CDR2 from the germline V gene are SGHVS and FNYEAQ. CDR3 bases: TGTGCCAGCAGCTTAGCGGAAGGGGGGGGAGACTATGGCTACACCTTC. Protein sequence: CASSLAEGGGDYGYTF. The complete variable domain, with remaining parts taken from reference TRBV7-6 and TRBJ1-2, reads GAGVSQSPRYKVTKRGQDVALRCDPISGHVSLYWYRQALGQGPEFLTYFNYEAQQDKSGLPNDRFSAERPEGSISTLTIQRTEQRDSAMYRCASSLAEGGGDYGYTFGSGTRLTVV.

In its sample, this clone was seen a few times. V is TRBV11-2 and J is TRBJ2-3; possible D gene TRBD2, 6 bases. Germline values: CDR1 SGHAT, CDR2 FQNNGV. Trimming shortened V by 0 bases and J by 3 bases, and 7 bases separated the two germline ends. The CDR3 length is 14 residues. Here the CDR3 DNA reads TGTGCCAGCAGCTTAGACGGGGGAACAGATACGCAGTATTTT. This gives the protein CASSLDGGTDTQYF.

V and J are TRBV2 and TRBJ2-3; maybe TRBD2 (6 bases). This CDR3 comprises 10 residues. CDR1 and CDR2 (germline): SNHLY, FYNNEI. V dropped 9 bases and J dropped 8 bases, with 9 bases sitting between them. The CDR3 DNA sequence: TGTGCCAGTGGGGGGTCTACGCAGTATTTT. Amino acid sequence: CASGGSTQYF.

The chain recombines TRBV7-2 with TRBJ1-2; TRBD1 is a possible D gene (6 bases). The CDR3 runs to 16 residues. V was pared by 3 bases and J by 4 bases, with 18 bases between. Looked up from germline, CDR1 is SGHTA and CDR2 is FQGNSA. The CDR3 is CASSFPLYGQSYGYTF. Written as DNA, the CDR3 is TGTGCCAGCAGCTTCCCACTATACGGACAGTCCTATGGCTACACCTTC.

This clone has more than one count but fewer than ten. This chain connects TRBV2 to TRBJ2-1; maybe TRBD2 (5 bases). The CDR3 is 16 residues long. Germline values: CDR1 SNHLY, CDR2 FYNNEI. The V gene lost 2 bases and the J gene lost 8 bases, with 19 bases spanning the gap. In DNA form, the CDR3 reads TGTGCCAGCAGTGAACTACAGAGACTAAAGTTGGATGAGCAGTTCTTC. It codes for CASSELQRLKLDEQFF.

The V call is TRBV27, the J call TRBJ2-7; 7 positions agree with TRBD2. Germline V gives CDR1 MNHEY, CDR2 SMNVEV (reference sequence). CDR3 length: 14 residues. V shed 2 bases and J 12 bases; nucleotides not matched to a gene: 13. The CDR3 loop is CASSLRSGASGWYF. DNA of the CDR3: TGTGCCAGCAGTTTAAGGTCAGGAGCTAGCGGTTGGTACTTC.

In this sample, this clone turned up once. The CDR3 nucleotides are TGTGCCAGCAGTTTAGCATTGGGTACTAGCGGGGGTCTCACAGATACGCAGTATTTT. Translating gives CASSLALGTSGGLTDTQYF. This sequence joins TRBV28 and TRBJ2-3; 11 nucleotides align to TRBD2. This CDR3 comprises 19 residues. The trim removed 2 bases at V and 2 bases at J, leaving 12 bases unmatched. Germline V gene sequence: CDR1 MDHEN, CDR2 SYDVKM.

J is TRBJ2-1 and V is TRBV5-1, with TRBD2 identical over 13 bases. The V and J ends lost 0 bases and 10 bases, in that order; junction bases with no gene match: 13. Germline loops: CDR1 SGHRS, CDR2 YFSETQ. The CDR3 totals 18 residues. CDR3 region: CASSLGLTSGRAVDEQFF. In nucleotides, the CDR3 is TGCGCCAGCAGCTTGGGACTCACTAGCGGGAGGGCCGTGGACGAGCAGTTCTTC.

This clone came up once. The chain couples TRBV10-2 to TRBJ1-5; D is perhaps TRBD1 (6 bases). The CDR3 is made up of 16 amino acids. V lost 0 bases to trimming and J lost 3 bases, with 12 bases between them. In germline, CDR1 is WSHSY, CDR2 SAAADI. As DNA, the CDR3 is TGCGCCAGCAGTGAGTCGCGGACAGTCCCCAATCAGCCCCAGCATTTT. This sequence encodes CASSESRTVPNQPQHF.

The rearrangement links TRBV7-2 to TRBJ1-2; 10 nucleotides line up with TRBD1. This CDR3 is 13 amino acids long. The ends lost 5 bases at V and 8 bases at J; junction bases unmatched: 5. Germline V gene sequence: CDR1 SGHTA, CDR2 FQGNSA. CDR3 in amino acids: CASSAGQGPGYTF. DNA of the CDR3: TGTGCCAGCAGCGCGGGACAGGGGCCGGGCTACACCTTC.

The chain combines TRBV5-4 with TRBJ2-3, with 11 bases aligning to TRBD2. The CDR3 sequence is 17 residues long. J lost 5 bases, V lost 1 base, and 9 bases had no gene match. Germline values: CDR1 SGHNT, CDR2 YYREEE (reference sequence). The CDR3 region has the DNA TGTGCCAGCAGCTTGTGGCTAGCGGGAGGTGGCGAAGATACGCAGTATTTT. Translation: CASSLWLAGGGEDTQYF. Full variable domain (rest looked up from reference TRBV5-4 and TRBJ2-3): ETGVTQSPTHLIKTRGQQVTLRCSSQSGHNTVSWYQQALGQGPQFIFQYYREEENGRGNFPPRFSGLQFPNYSSELNVNALELDDSALYLCASSLWLAGGGEDTQYFGPGTRLTVL.

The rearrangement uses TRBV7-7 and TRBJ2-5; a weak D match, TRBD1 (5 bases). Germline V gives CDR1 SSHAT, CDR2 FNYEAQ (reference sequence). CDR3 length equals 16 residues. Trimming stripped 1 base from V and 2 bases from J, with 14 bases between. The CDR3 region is CASSLGLGQAQETQYF. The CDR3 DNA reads TGTGCCAGCAGCTTAGGTTTGGGGCAAGCGCAAGAGACCCAGTACTTC.

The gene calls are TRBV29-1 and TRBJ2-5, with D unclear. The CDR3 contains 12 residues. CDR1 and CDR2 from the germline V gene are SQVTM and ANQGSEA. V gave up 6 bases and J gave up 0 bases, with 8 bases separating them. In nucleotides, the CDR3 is TGCAGCGTGAGACCGAACCAAGAGACCCAGTACTTC. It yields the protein CSVRPNQETQYF.

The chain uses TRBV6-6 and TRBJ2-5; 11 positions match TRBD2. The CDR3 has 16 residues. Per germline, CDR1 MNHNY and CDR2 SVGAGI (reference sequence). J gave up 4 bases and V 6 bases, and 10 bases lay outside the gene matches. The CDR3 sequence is CASRPLAGGFRETQYF. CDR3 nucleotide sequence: TGTGCCAGCAGGCCCCTAGCGGGAGGCTTCCGAGAGACCCAGTACTTC.

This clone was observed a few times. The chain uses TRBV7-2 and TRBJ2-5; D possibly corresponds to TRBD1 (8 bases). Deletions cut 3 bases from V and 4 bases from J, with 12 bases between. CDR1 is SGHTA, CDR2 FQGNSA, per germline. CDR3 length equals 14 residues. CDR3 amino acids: CASSFTGGGETQYF. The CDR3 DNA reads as TGTGCCAGCAGCTTTACAGGGGGGGGAGAGACCCAGTACTTC. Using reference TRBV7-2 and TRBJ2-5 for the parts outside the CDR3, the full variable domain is GAGVSQSPSNKVTEKGKDVELRCDPISGHTALYWYRQSLGQGLEFLIYFQGNSAPDKSGLPSDRFSAERTGGSVSTLTIQRTQQEDSAVYLCASSFTGGGETQYFGPGTRLLVL.

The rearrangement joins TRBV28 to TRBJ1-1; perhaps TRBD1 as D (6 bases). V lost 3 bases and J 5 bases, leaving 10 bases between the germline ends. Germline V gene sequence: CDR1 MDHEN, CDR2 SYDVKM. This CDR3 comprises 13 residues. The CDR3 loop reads CASSLGQGTEAFF. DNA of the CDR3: TGTGCCAGCAGTTTGGGTCAGGGGACTGAAGCTTTCTTT.

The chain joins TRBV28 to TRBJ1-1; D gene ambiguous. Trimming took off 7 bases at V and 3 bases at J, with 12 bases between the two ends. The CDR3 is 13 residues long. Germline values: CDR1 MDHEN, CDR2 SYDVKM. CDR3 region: CASIHGVDTEAFF. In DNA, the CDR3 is TGTGCCAGCATCCATGGGGTAGACACTGAAGCTTTCTTT.